This TCR beta chain was captured in a study of T cell clonality in common variable immunodeficiency (dated by TCRdb to between 2015 and 2017). Summary of the overall study and its limitations: Correlations between repertoire features and clinical complications were limited by patient heterogeneity within the CVID cohort. CVID TCRbeta sequences were reported to have fewer deletions and N-nucleotide insertions and to lack highly modified clones with 13 or more V deletions. Healthy controls shared more TCRbeta clones with each other than CVID subjects shared among themselves (p < 0.0001). Even though DNA input was the same, control samples had an average of about 80,000 unique sequences each, compared with about 32,000 in CVID samples. According to the authors, figuring out what caused the increased clonality in CVID would require sequencing the repertoires of T cell subpopulations. TCRbeta clonality was higher in CVID subjects than in healthy controls (t-test p = 0.018), and the increase was most characteristic of about a third of subjects.

Taking its sample share into account, this clone is medium-sized (0.01 to 0.1%). It lacks a known antigen. The CDR3 end lies 3 residues beyond the end of the read and is filled in from the germline J gene. From the cysteine through the phenylalanine, the CDR3 covers 16 amino acids. Only the CDR3 bases that were read are kept: 39 of them, in frame from base 1. Based on the germline V gene, the CDR1 and CDR2 sequences are KGHSH and LQKENI. V is pared back by 4 bases and J by 1 base, with 15 bases lying between the germline termini. For sequencing input, CVID and control samples contributed equivalent amounts of genomic DNA. For every sample, a 60 bp segment covering the rearranged TCRbeta CDR3 region was amplified and then sequenced. The immunoSEQ assay, a bias-corrected multiplex PCR combined with high-throughput sequencing, was used for TCRbeta amplification. As for how the authors treated the data: Every unique nucleotide sequence counted as a clone and was annotated with V, D and J genes, copy number and frequency. Sequences were labeled productive if in frame, and non-productive if out of frame or containing stop codons. Clonality was calculated from Shannon's entropy as previously described. The predicted amino acid sequences of productive clones were used to derive mean CDR3 Kyte-Doolittle hydropathy. Hierarchical clustering of scaled V gene usage was performed with the R hclust function using Manhattan distance and complete linkage. Sharing of clones by CDR3 amino acid sequence was evaluated through resampling of 12 repertoires per group over 100 rounds. The repertoires were searched for 60 to 75 published EBV-specific TCRbeta sequences and some 250 published CMV-specific TCRbeta sequences. A couple of CVID samples that yielded fewer than 10,000 sequences were excluded from the analysis, so 42 CVID repertoires were retained. The clones in this table, taken by TCRdb from immuneACCESS, are in-frame only. Not every clone is retained; where verified, under half of the shortfall comes from an unresolved V gene, and the cause of the rest is unknown. Clone size and the V and J calls come from that table; the DNA yielded D and trimming. The sample records 21,000 or so clones, none occurring a single time. The ten largest clonotypes hold approximately 2% of the sample.

Standard criteria, namely reduction of serum IgG, IgA and/or IgM below the normal range together with specific antibody deficiency, were applied for the diagnosis of CVID. A total of 40 to 50 subjects (approximately 15 female and approximately 30 male; age range about 9 to 65 years, mean age roughly 40) were included in the CVID group. Most CVID patients and most healthy controls were of Caucasian heritage. All CVID subjects had received replacement immunoglobulin therapy for at least one year at the time of study participation. When blood was collected, none of the CVID subjects were ill or on immunomodulatory or immunosuppressive medication. Heparinized peripheral whole blood samples of about 4.5 to 9 ml were collected from each donor. Genomic DNA from adults with common variable immune deficiency (CVID) and from healthy adult controls was the source for sequencing TCRbeta CDR3 repertoires. Diluted blood was density-centrifuged over Hypaque 1077 or Ficoll-Paque to isolate peripheral blood mononuclear cells. Genomic DNA was obtained from unsorted mononuclear cells using either Qiagen column purification or a centrifugation-based method.

The material sequenced was peripheral blood mononuclear cells. This clonotype was sampled from a human donor with common variable immunodeficiency. The chain is assembled from TRBV18 and TRBJ2-3, with a tentative D gene TRBD2 over 6 matching bases. CDR3 DNA (partial): TGTGCCAGCTCACTACTGACGGGGGAAGGCACAGATACG. Its translation is CASSLLTGEGTDT. From start to end, the CDR3 is CASSLLTGEGTDTQYF.